This T cell receptor (beta chain) came from a study of blood T cell repertoires in COVID-19. Libraries were prepared by immunoSEQ multiplex PCR; TCRdb keeps only in-frame clonotypes and omits some of them. Here the sample spans about 170,000 clones, 80% to 90% being singletons. CDR3 length equals 19 residues. The J segment lost 3 bases and the V segment lost 3 bases, leaving 11 bases of the junction unmatched. Germline V gene lookup returns CDR1 LGHNA and CDR2 YNFKEQ. The TCR sequence derives from a man in his forties who had recovered from COVID-19. Sequences were obtained from peripheral blood. This chain connects TRBV4-2 to TRBJ2-2, with 12 bases lining up with TRBD1. The CDR3 protein is CASSHATGTGGADTGELFF. The DNA for the CDR3 is TGTGCCAGCAGCCACGCGACCGGGACAGGGGGCGCCGACACCGGGGAGCTGTTTTTT.